This T cell receptor (beta chain) stems from a study of identical twins. Study-wide results and limits: Partial confounding of zero-insertion analyses by invariant MAIT and iNKT cells was possible.

MiXCR, run by TCRdb on the 5' RACE reads, gives a single entry per CDR3 protein. Of 500,000 to 650,000 distinct CDR3 sequences listed, 7% to 7.5% are singletons. This clonotype was counted at least ten times. What it binds is not known. Unmatched junction bases numbered 12, after V lost 1 base and J lost 3 bases. The CDR3 has 19 residues. From germline, CDR1 is SGHAT and CDR2 FQNNGV. The same data also went into a second study, on yellow fever vaccine responses in identical twins.

Material: PBMCs. The sequence was obtained from a woman aged 18-30 years in good health. V is TRBV11-2 and J is TRBJ2-3, with TRBD2 identical over 11 bases. CDR3 amino acids: CASSLVTSGRFLGTDTQYF. CDR3 nucleotide sequence: TGTGCCAGCAGCTTAGTAACTAGCGGGAGATTCCTCGGGACAGATACGCAGTATTTT.